These T cell receptor beta chains were read from a single sample in a study of cytomegalovirus exposure and HLA in healthy donors. Clones were read by immunoSEQ multiplex PCR, and TCRdb kept only the in-frame ones, dropping some. In total, the table holds 130,000 to 150,000 clones. The source material was PBMCs. Every receptor here comes from a man aged 35-49 years in good health and CMV-seronegative. Both conserved end residues are part of each CDR3. Fields, in order: V gene, J gene, D gene, CDR3 protein, CDR3 DNA. The D gene is left open where the match is weak.

TRBV7-3	TRBJ2-1	TRBD2	CASSQTSGAYNEQFF	TGTGCCAGCAGCCAAACTAGCGGGGCCTACAATGAGCAGTTCTTC
TRBV25-1	TRBJ2-2	NA	CASSRSPGELFF	TGTGCCAGCTCGAGGAGTCCCGGGGAGCTGTTTTTT
TRBV19	TRBJ1-5	TRBD1	CASSLRTGGFGNQPQHF	TGTGCCAGTAGTCTCCGGACAGGGGGCTTTGGCAATCAGCCCCAGCATTTT
TRBV10-3	TRBJ2-5	NA	CAISESMTGETQYF	TGTGCCATCAGTGAGTCGATGACTGGAGAGACCCAGTACTTC
TRBV6-6	TRBJ1-3	TRBD1	CASSYSGQLIRNTIYF	TGTGCCAGCAGTTACTCGGGACAGTTAATCAGAAACACCATATATTTT
TRBV5-1	TRBJ2-5	NA	CASSLGYRGAGETQYF	TGCGCCAGCAGCTTGGGATATAGGGGCGCAGGAGAGACCCAGTACTTC
TRBV4-3	TRBJ1-6	NA	CASSQDTAPNSPLHF	TGCGCCAGCAGCCAAGACACAGCCCCTAATTCACCCCTCCACTTT
TRBV5-4	TRBJ2-1	TRBD1	CASSFKGQGSYNEQFF	TGTGCCAGCAGCTTTAAGGGACAGGGTTCCTACAATGAGCAGTTCTTC
TRBV7-3	TRBJ2-3	NA	CASSSQVQDTQYF	TGTGCCAGCAGCTCCCAGGTTCAAGATACGCAGTATTTT
TRBV11-3	TRBJ2-1	NA	CAMSAAVNFKGGEQFF	TGTGCCATGAGCGCGGCGGTCAATTTTAAGGGAGGTGAGCAGTTCTTC